This TCR beta chain is drawn from a study of blood T cell repertoires in COVID-19. Only in-frame clones appear in the TCRdb table, and some are missing; sequencing was by immunoSEQ multiplex PCR. The table lists approximately 200,000 clones, about 91% of them singletons. V was trimmed by 6 bases and J by 6 bases, leaving 6 bases between them. Germline lookup yields CDR1 LNHDA and CDR2 SQIVND (reference sequence). The CDR3 has 11 amino acids. This sequence was found in a woman in her twenties or thirties with acute or convalescent COVID-19. The chain uses TRBV19 and TRBJ2-1; D ambiguous. Source material: peripheral blood. CDR3 coding DNA: TGTGCCAGTAGGCGTGTCAATGAGCAGTTCTTC. Translating gives CASRRVNEQFF.